The clone carrying this T cell receptor (beta chain) was detected only once. V lost 5 bases, J lost 0 bases, and 8 bases lay in between. Germline CDR1 and CDR2: KGHSH and LQKENI. There are 13 residues in the CDR3. The source of the sample is a study of T cell changes during pregnancy in multiple sclerosis. Produced via immunoSEQ multiplex PCR; TCRdb's table is partial and in-frame only. The sample contains roughly 60,000 clones, roughly 92% of which appear only once. The source was peripheral blood, collected in the second trimester of pregnancy. J is TRBJ2-7 and V is TRBV18, with D unresolved. The sequence derives from a female donor with multiple sclerosis, enrolled in a pregnancy study. The CDR3 region is CASSSPGSYEQYF. CDR3 DNA: TGTGCCAGCTCATCGCCGGGCTCCTACGAGCAGTACTTC. Variable domain in full (rest from reference TRBV18 and TRBJ2-7): NAGVMQNPRHLVRRRGQEARLRCSPMKGHSHVYWYRQLPEEGLKFMVYLQKENIIDESGMPKERFSAEFPKEGPSILRIQQVVRGDSAAYFCASSSPGSYEQYFGPGTRLTVT.